The subject of this entry is one T cell receptor (beta chain). Its antigen is still unknown. Looked up from germline, CDR1 is SGDLS and CDR2 is YYNGEE. The length of the CDR3 is 12 residues. The V end was cut by 3 bases, the J end by 6 bases, with 9 bases between. Only CD45RO-negative cells positively selected for CCR7 counted as naive CD8 cells, so terminally differentiated effector memory CD45RA+ cells were excluded. This entry is derived from a study of shared clonotypes between healthy human individuals. On the study more broadly: Per-donor plates numbered three CD4 naive, three CD4 memory, two CD8 naive and one CD8 memory. Study-level points and caveats: Owing to a small donor count, the genetic and exposure-history diversity represented was limited.

The data were produced by immunoSEQ multiplex PCR, yet TCRdb's version contains in-frame clones alone and is incomplete. The table lists some 2 million clones, just under 95% of them singletons. This receptor was taken from a man aged 18 to 29 in good health. The chain joins TRBV9 to TRBJ1-2; D ambiguous. Sequenced input: naive CD8+ T cells sorted from blood. In nucleotides, the CDR3 is TGTGCCAGCAGCGCCAGCCTCCATGGCTACACCTTC. It is translated as CASSASLHGYTF.